This TCR beta chain came from a study of cytomegalovirus exposure and HLA in healthy donors. The CDR3 covers 14 residues. V was pared by 5 bases and J by 8 bases, with 7 bases of the junction left unmatched. CDR1 is SGHVS, CDR2 FNYEAQ, per germline. The primer mix had 60 Vbeta and 13 Jbeta primers. Generated by immunoSEQ multiplex PCR, the TCRdb table keeps only in-frame clones and is missing some. The profile shows about 160,000 clones, roughly 87% of them singletons. Turning to this clone: The antigen is not known.

Study-level points and caveats: In a later analysis, parvovirus B19, influenza, CMV and Epstein-Barr virus appeared linked to several top co-occurrence clusters. Excluded were some V segments that proved indistinguishable, including TRBV6-2 and TRBV6-3.

Sequencing was carried out using PBMCs. The clonotype was recovered from a girl aged 5 to 17 in good health and CMV-seropositive. The gene calls are TRBV7-6 and TRBJ1-4; TRBD1 matches at 8 bases. The CDR3 nucleotides are TGTGCCAGCAGCCCCGGGACAGGAGGGGAAAAACTGTTTTTT. Residues: CASSPGTGGEKLFF.